The 25 T cell receptor beta chains listed next were all sequenced from one sample in a study of regulatory and conventional T cells in RAG deficiency. This table comes from immunoSEQ multiplex PCR, and its TCRdb copy is limited to in-frame clones, with some not included. Among 45,000 or so clones, just under 90% were seen once, and the ten largest hold about 0.5%. Conventional CD4+ T cells were sorted from blood as CD25-low CD127-high cells. These same data were also listed under a study on regulatory T cells. From that study: The primer mix had 52 TRBV and 13 TRBJ primers.

Sequenced sample: CD4+ effector T cells sorted from blood. The source is a human donor in good health.

The chain couples TRBV6-1 to TRBJ1-2, with 7 bases fitting TRBD1. This CDR3 is 12 amino acids long. Germline trimming cut 6 bases from V and 8 bases from J; bases unmatched to any gene: 6. Germline assignment: CDR1 MNHNS and CDR2 SASEGT. CDR3: CASRTGLRGYTF. As DNA, the CDR3 is TGTGCCAGCAGGACAGGGTTGAGGGGCTACACCTTC.

The chain combines TRBV27 with TRBJ1-2, with a tentative D call TRBD1 (6 bases). The CDR3 spans 13 residues. Germline V gives CDR1 MNHEY, CDR2 SMNVEV (reference sequence). Trimming stripped 2 bases from V and 9 bases from J, with 13 bases between. CDR3 protein: CASSLASGASYTF. The CDR3 bases are TGTGCCAGCAGTTTAGCGTCGGGGGCTAGCTACACCTTC.

Written as DNA, the CDR3 is TGCGCCAGCAGCTCCGATCCCATGGCTAGCACAGATACGCAGTATTTT. Amino acid sequence: CASSSDPMASTDTQYF. The chain is built from TRBV5-1 and TRBJ2-3, with no clear D. The V gene lost 3 bases and the J gene lost 0 bases, with 14 bases spanning the gap. CDR3 length equals 16 residues. From germline, CDR1 is SGHRS and CDR2 YFSETQ.

This chain connects TRBV6-1 to TRBJ1-2; D is ambiguous. Trimming pared 0 bases from V and 8 bases from J, leaving 19 bases between. The CDR3 runs to 16 residues. Germline V lookup: CDR1 MNHNS, CDR2 SASEGT. In nucleotides, the CDR3 is TGTGCCAGCAGTGAAGCTGCTCCCCCGGAAGGAAGGGGCTACACCTTC. Its translation: CASSEAAPPEGRGYTF.

V is TRBV19 and J is TRBJ1-1; D gene uncertain. There are 11 residues in the CDR3. Trimming left V 5 bases short and J 10 bases short, with 11 bases between. The germline CDR1 and CDR2 sequences are LNHDA and SQIVND (reference sequence). CDR3 loop: CASSEGRGAFF. In DNA form, the CDR3 reads TGTGCCAGTAGTGAAGGACGGGGAGCTTTCTTT.

A single count supports this clone. The chain's CDR3 is CASRPPGLAHEQYF. In DNA form, the CDR3 reads TGTGCCAGCAGACCCCCGGGACTAGCACACGAGCAGTACTTC. The chain recombines TRBV13 with TRBJ2-7, with 9 bases fitting TRBD2. V was pared by 6 bases and J by 5 bases, with 8 bases of the junction left unmatched. Germline values: CDR1 PRHDT, CDR2 FYEKMQ (reference sequence). CDR3 length: 14 residues.

Here the CDR3 reads CASNRRGPQHF. DNA of the CDR3: TGTGCCAGCAACAGACGGGGGCCCCAGCATTTT. This chain uses TRBV6-1 with TRBJ1-5, with no clear D. The CDR3 consists of 11 residues. Germline CDR1 reads MNHNS; CDR2 reads SASEGT. Trimming cost V 7 bases and J 9 bases, with 10 bases left between them.

The rearrangement uses TRBV19 and TRBJ2-1; no clear D. With 6 bases removed from V and 4 bases from J, the gap between germline ends came to 13 bases. This CDR3 is built from 14 residues. CDR1 and CDR2 from the germline V gene are LNHDA and SQIVND (reference sequence). This CDR3 is CASRARSSYNEQFF. The CDR3 region has the DNA TGTGCCAGTAGGGCGCGGTCGTCTTACAATGAGCAGTTCTTC.

This chain uses TRBV5-4 with TRBJ1-5; D is uncertain. V dropped 0 bases and J dropped 1 base, with 2 bases sitting between them. There are 13 residues in the CDR3. Germline lookup yields CDR1 SGHNT and CDR2 YYREEE (reference sequence). CDR3 residues: CASSLDSNQPQHF. The CDR3 nucleotides read TGTGCCAGCAGCTTGGACAGCAATCAGCCCCAGCATTTT.

J is TRBJ1-2 and V is TRBV27; no clear D. Deletions cut 4 bases from V and 4 bases from J, with 10 bases between. CDR3 length: 13 amino acids. Per the germline V gene, CDR1 is MNHEY and CDR2 is SMNVEV (reference sequence). CDR3 sequence: CASSSRSAYGYTF. For the CDR3, the DNA is TGTGCCAGCAGTTCCCGTTCGGCCTATGGCTACACCTTC.

The genes are TRBV5-5 and TRBJ1-3; D is unresolved. Germline CDR1 and CDR2: SGHKS and YYEKEE (reference sequence). V was shortened by 0 bases and J by 0 bases, with 10 bases between the two germline ends. There are 16 residues in the CDR3. The CDR3 nucleotides are TGTGCCAGCAGCTTGGTTCTACTACCCTCTGGAAACACCATATATTTT. Residues: CASSLVLLPSGNTIYF.

V is TRBV28 and J is TRBJ2-1; 15 positions agree with TRBD2. There are 16 residues in the CDR3. V gave up 4 bases and J gave up 7 bases; unmatched junction bases: 5. The germline V gene has CDR1 MDHEN and CDR2 SYDVKM. The CDR3 is CASSSGGTSGRNEQFF. The DNA for the CDR3 is TGTGCCAGCAGTTCGGGAGGGACTAGCGGGAGGAATGAGCAGTTCTTC.

The chain employs TRBV18 and TRBJ1-5; 9 bases are a match to TRBD1. Germline V gene data show CDR1 as KGHSH and CDR2 as LQKENI. The CDR3 is made up of 16 amino acids. V dropped 6 bases and J dropped 7; count of bases not matched to a gene: 13. CDR3 amino acids: CASSRNTGGAGQPQHF. In DNA, the CDR3 is TGTGCCAGCTCCCGAAACACAGGGGGCGCGGGGCAGCCCCAGCATTTT.

The count of this clone is one. The chain combines TRBV10-1 with TRBJ2-7, with 7 bases aligning to TRBD2. There are 15 residues in the CDR3. Looked up from germline, CDR1 is WNHNN and CDR2 is SYGVQD (reference sequence). Germline trimming cut 3 bases from V and 2 bases from J; bases unmatched to any gene: 7. The CDR3 bases are TGCGCCAGCAGTGAAGGAGCGGGACCGACCTACGAGCAGTACTTC. Residues: CASSEGAGPTYEQYF.

The DNA of the CDR3 is TGTGCCAGCAGTTCAGGCCCGGGACAGTCGAACACCGGGGAGCTGTTTTTT. Amino acids: CASSSGPGQSNTGELFF. This sequence joins TRBV7-3 and TRBJ2-2; 7 bases line up with TRBD1. V gave up 6 bases and J gave up 0 bases; unmatched junction bases: 10. Looked up from germline, CDR1 is SGHTA and CDR2 is FQGTGA. The CDR3 contains 17 residues.

The V gene is TRBV18, the J gene TRBJ1-1; the match to TRBD1 covers 12 bases. The V and J ends lost 1 base and 11 bases, in that order; junction bases with no gene match: 14. CDR1 and CDR2 from the germline V gene are KGHSH and LQKENI. The length of the CDR3 is 17 residues. CDR3 region: CASSPLGQGALGMSAFF. CDR3 DNA: TGTGCCAGCTCACCACTGGGACAGGGGGCTCTTGGTATGTCGGCTTTCTTT.

V and J are TRBV7-9 and TRBJ2-3; 7 nucleotides align to TRBD2. Trimming took 5 bases from V and 4 from J; bases not matched to a gene: 6. Germline assignment: CDR1 SEHNR and CDR2 FQNEAQ (reference sequence). This CDR3 contains 14 residues. The CDR3 here is CASSPYAGADTQYF. The CDR3 bases are TGTGCCAGCAGCCCATACGCGGGGGCAGATACGCAGTATTTT.

V gene TRBV7-9 combines with J gene TRBJ2-1; 7 nucleotides agree with TRBD2. V was pared by 5 bases and J by 6 bases, with 13 bases of the junction left unmatched. The CDR3 loop spans 16 amino acids. In germline, CDR1 is SEHNR, CDR2 FQNEAQ (reference sequence). CDR3 nucleotides: TGTGCCAGCAGCCGCCGGTCGAGCGGGGCTGGCAATGAGCAGTTCTTC. Residues: CASSRRSSGAGNEQFF.

In DNA form, the CDR3 reads TGCAGCGTACTACGCGACAGGAGAGCCACTGAAGCTTTCTTT. Amino acids: CSVLRDRRATEAFF. V usage is TRBV29-1 and J usage is TRBJ1-1, with D perhaps TRBD1 (6 bases). The length of the CDR3 is 14 residues. Germline CDR1 is SQVTM and CDR2 is ANQGSEA. V dropped 6 bases and J dropped 4 bases, with 18 bases sitting between them.

This chain connects TRBV21-1 to TRBJ2-5; TRBD2, the D gene given by the table, was not confirmed from the DNA. TRBV21-1 is described as a pseudogene. This CDR3 contains 13 residues. The CDR3 is CASTLDSAETQYF. The CDR3 DNA is TGTGCCAGCACCCTAGACTCTGCAGAGACCCAGTACTTC.

This clone has only a few counts. The chain couples TRBV7-8 to TRBJ1-1; perhaps TRBD1 as D (6 bases). The CDR3 length is 14 residues. Germline CDR1 SGHVS, CDR2 FQNEAQ. V shed 4 bases and J shed 3 bases, with 12 bases lying between them. The CDR3 region is CASSSYRVDTEAFF. The CDR3 nucleotides read TGTGCCAGCAGCTCGTACAGGGTTGACACTGAAGCTTTCTTT. Supplemented by reference TRBV7-8 and TRBJ1-1, the full variable domain reads GAGVSQSPRYKVAKRGQDVALRCDPISGHVSLFWYQQALGQGPEFLTYFQNEAQLDKSGLPSDRFFAERPEGSVSTLKIQRTQQEDSAVYLCASSSYRVDTEAFFGQGTRLTVV.

The rearrangement links TRBV5-5 to TRBJ2-1; 14 bases agree with TRBD2. CDR1 is SGHKS, CDR2 YYEKEE, per germline (reference sequence). J was trimmed by 3 bases and V by 4 bases; bases with no gene match: 9. CDR3 length: 18 amino acids. CDR3 sequence (DNA): TGTGCCAGCAGCCCCGGACTAGCGGGGGGCCTCAACTACAATGAGCAGTTCTTC. This encodes CASSPGLAGGLNYNEQFF.

CDR3 nucleotides: TGTGCCAGCAGCTCCCTTTATGGGAGCGAGCAGTACTTC. This sequence encodes CASSSLYGSEQYF. V usage is TRBV11-2 and J usage is TRBJ2-7; TRBD2 is a possible D gene (5 bases). The V and J ends lost 4 bases and 6 bases respectively, with 13 bases between them. CDR1 is SGHAT and CDR2 is FQNNGV in the germline V gene. CDR3 length: 13 amino acids.

The chain employs TRBV6-5 and TRBJ1-6; no reliable D call. The CDR3 is 15 residues long. Trimming left V 6 bases short and J 6 bases short, with 15 bases between. The V gene's germline CDR1 is MNHEY and CDR2 SVGAGI. The CDR3 here is CASRSEEGSNSPLHF. CDR3 DNA sequence: TGTGCCAGCAGGTCCGAGGAGGGTTCTAATTCACCCCTCCACTTT.

The J gene is TRBJ1-1, the V gene TRBV5-4; no reliable D call. V was clipped by 0 bases and J by 1 base, with 7 bases between them. This CDR3 spans 14 amino acids. Germline V gene data show CDR1 as SGHNT and CDR2 as YYREEE (reference sequence). This chain's CDR3 is CASSLEAANTEAFF. The CDR3 DNA sequence: TGTGCCAGCAGCTTGGAAGCAGCGAACACTGAAGCTTTCTTT.